This is a list of T cell receptor beta chains from one sample in a study of blood T cell repertoires in COVID-19. The protocol was immunoSEQ multiplex PCR, while the TCRdb copy is restricted to in-frame clones and leaves out a portion. The table shows fewer than 300,000 clones, with about 85% occurring only once. The source material was PBMCs or T cells enriched from blood (not recorded which). Receptors were obtained from a woman between 45 and 65 years old who had recovered from COVID-19. Each CDR3 is given without its conserved first and last residue.

TRBV3-1/TRBV3-2	TRBJ2-3	ASSPPGHQGTDTQY
TRBV10-2	TRBJ1-1	ASRPTGATEAF
TRBV7-7	TRBJ2-1	ASSLGTSGRVLRNEQF
TRBV30	TRBJ2-7	AWSGDPRTSLYEQY
TRBV5-4	TRBJ2-3	ASSWTSGITDTQY
TRBV9	TRBJ2-5	ASSEGLSRETQY
TRBV5-4	TRBJ2-7	ASSRGQGNYEQY
TRBV29-1	TRBJ1-1	SVPSYRGTEAF
TRBV3-1/TRBV3-2	TRBJ1-2	ASSQPGGYT
TRBV2	TRBJ2-2	ASRRRTGMTGELF
TRBV5-6	TRBJ1-6	ASSLFQGASPLH
TRBV3-1/TRBV3-2	TRBJ1-4	ASSQKTGVFGKLF
TRBV6-1	TRBJ2-5	ASSESGRGGTQY
TRBV9	TRBJ2-3	ASSYPRTGGPTDTQY
TRBV5-1	TRBJ2-7	ASSLNLGTGDYEQY
TRBV6-1	TRBJ1-2	ASSEARLNYGYT
TRBV4-1	TRBJ2-2	ATGGSGGTGELF
TRBV30	TRBJ2-7	AWRGARLRQY
TRBV5-1	TRBJ2-5	ASSLTGGGETQY
TRBV4-2	TRBJ2-1	ASSQGLAAKGRVYNEQF
TRBV7-9	TRBJ1-1	ASSSQGGAF
TRBV6-2/TRBV6-3	TRBJ2-2	ASSSLASTGELF
TRBV19	TRBJ1-6	ASSRAGNSPLH
TRBV28	TRBJ1-6	ASSLWGEGRDSPLH
TRBV18	TRBJ2-3	ASSPGLAGADTQY
TRBV5-8	TRBJ2-7	ASSLVGSSYEQY
TRBV7-8	TRBJ1-3	ASSLAGWSGNTIY
TRBV2	TRBJ1-6	ASMAGFLRSPLH
TRBV9	TRBJ2-3	ASSAPLSDTQY
TRBV5-1	TRBJ2-7	ASSPRVSYEQY
TRBV10-3	TRBJ1-3	AISDLTTGTGASLSSGNTIY
TRBV6-2/TRBV6-3	TRBJ2-7	ASSYGLAGGPREQY
TRBV29-1	TRBJ2-4	SVEERHNLAKNIQY
TRBV5-1	TRBJ1-4	ASSRQGAARNEKLF
TRBV2	TRBJ2-1	ASSEGASGAYNEQF
TRBV25-1	TRBJ2-1	ASSTSYEQF
TRBV27	TRBJ1-5	ATSPGTPNQPQH
TRBV18	TRBJ2-2	ASSPTGGSGGELF
TRBV28	TRBJ1-1	ASSAQGIGTEAF
TRBV24-1	TRBJ1-1	ATAPYLSAF
TRBV6-2/TRBV6-3	TRBJ2-7	ASSPGQSYEQY
TRBV6-6	TRBJ1-2	ASSYSRDFYGYT
TRBV29-1	TRBJ2-5	SVDAGLKTQY
TRBV7-9	TRBJ2-7	ASSFGGKTYEQY
TRBV10-3	TRBJ1-2	AISELTGYYGYT
TRBV12-3/TRBV12-4	TRBJ1-2	ASRKTGSGYT
TRBV7-2	TRBJ2-5	ASTFFGGEAQY
TRBV7-8	TRBJ2-7	ASSPRRDYGYYEQY
TRBV28	TRBJ1-4	ASRPSTGGSEKLF
TRBV24-1	TRBJ2-5	ATSDPGTGKGETQY
TRBV18	TRBJ1-1	ASSGTGRGTEAF
TRBV18	TRBJ1-1	ASSPPSWDRVNTEAF
TRBV28	TRBJ1-2	ASSQTIPPYGYT
TRBV27	TRBJ2-7	ASSPSPSGSSYEQY
TRBV27	TRBJ1-1	ASSLQARGLGTEAF
TRBV5-4	TRBJ2-5	ASSHGAIQETQY
TRBV28	TRBJ1-5	ASSLGSIGSGNQPQH
TRBV4-1	TRBJ2-3	ASSQLAAGTDTQY
TRBV18	TRBJ2-5	ASSPRETQY
TRBV23-1	TRBJ1-1	ASSQSVGWGPGVTEAF